The rows below give T cell receptor beta chains drawn from one sample of a study of shared clonotypes between healthy human individuals. Sequencing used immunoSEQ multiplex PCR; TCRdb keeps in-frame clones, though not all of them. The data contain around 2,000,000 clones, about 95% of them seen just once; the ten biggest clones take up 0.9% to 1.5%. The sequenced sample consisted of naive CD8+ T cells sorted from blood. Receptors originate from a man aged 18-30 years in good health. CDR3s include the opening cysteine and the closing phenylalanine or tryptophan. The order of the fields is D gene, V gene, clone size, J gene, CDR3 protein, CDR3 DNA. A D gene is named only where the DNA matches it firmly. The size field is filled for only some rows; it gives once, few, many or a size class.

>-|TRBV9|-|TRBJ1-2
CASSPSGEGYYGYTF
TGTGCCAGCAGCCCCTCCGGGGAGGGTTACTATGGCTACACCTTC
>-|TRBV27|-|TRBJ2-7
CASSLWGASEQYF
TGTGCCAGCAGTTTATGGGGGGCGTCCGAGCAGTACTTC
>-|TRBV4-3|-|TRBJ1-4
CASSHNVGGFEKLFF
TGCGCCAGCAGCCATAATGTGGGGGGTTTTGAAAAACTGTTTTTT
>-|TRBV30|-|TRBJ2-3
CAWSQGGVDTQYF
TGTGCCTGGAGTCAGGGGGGGGTTGATACGCAGTATTTT
>-|TRBV5-4|-|TRBJ1-1
CASSYGGLSEAFF
TGTGCCAGCAGCTATGGGGGCCTAAGTGAAGCTTTCTTT
>TRBD1|TRBV13|-|TRBJ1-4
CASSFRTGASEKLFF
TGTGCCAGCAGCTTCCGGACAGGGGCTTCCGAAAAACTGTTTTTT
>-|TRBV2|-|TRBJ2-7
CASSVQDSVVLSYEQYF
TGTGCCAGCAGTGTCCAGGACAGCGTAGTCCTCTCCTACGAGCAGTACTTC
>TRBD2|TRBV19|-|TRBJ2-7
CASTVAGGYEQYF
TGTGCCAGTACCGTAGCGGGAGGGTACGAGCAGTACTTC
>-|TRBV4-1|-|TRBJ2-7
CASSQVARKTRTYEQYF
TGCGCCAGCAGCCAAGTTGCGAGAAAAACCCGGACCTACGAGCAGTACTTC
>-|TRBV6-5|-|TRBJ2-2
CASSYSGGGELFF
TGTGCCAGCAGTTACTCTGGAGGCGGGGAGCTGTTTTTT
>-|TRBV27|-|TRBJ1-2
CASSPDGSYGYTF
TGTGCCAGCAGTCCCGACGGTTCATATGGCTACACCTTC
>-|TRBV11-2|once|TRBJ2-6
CASSLVTGFGGANVLTF
TGTGCCAGCAGCTTAGTTACGGGGTTTGGTGGGGCCAACGTCCTGACTTTC
>TRBD2|TRBV11-2|-|TRBJ2-2
CASSSPGLGDANTGELFF
TGTGCCAGCAGCTCACCGGGACTAGGGGACGCGAACACCGGGGAGCTGTTTTTT
>-|TRBV15|-|TRBJ2-7
CATSRGPYEQYF
TGTGCCACCAGCAGAGGTCCCTACGAGCAGTACTTC
>TRBD1|TRBV4-2|-|TRBJ2-7
CASSQATGISYEQYF
TGTGCCAGCAGCCAGGCGACAGGGATCTCCTACGAGCAGTACTTC
>-|TRBV6-6|-|TRBJ2-1
CASSGDSNEQFF
TGTGCCAGCAGTGGCGACAGTAATGAGCAGTTCTTC
>-|TRBV9|-|TRBJ2-2
CASSDLGDTGELFF
TGTGCCAGCAGCGATTTAGGGGACACCGGGGAGCTGTTTTTT
>TRBD2|TRBV5-1|-|TRBJ2-2
CASSLEIAGGPFGELFF
TGCGCCAGCAGCTTGGAGATAGCGGGAGGGCCTTTCGGGGAGCTGTTTTTT
>TRBD2|TRBV2|-|TRBJ2-1
CASSDVSSGVLVYNEQFF
TGTGCCAGCAGTGACGTGTCTAGCGGGGTGCTTGTCTACAATGAGCAGTTCTTC
>-|TRBV19|-|TRBJ2-7
CASSPGTWRYEQYF
TGTGCCAGTTCACCAGGGACCTGGAGGTACGAGCAGTACTTC
>-|TRBV5-1|once|TRBJ2-1
CASSLRGVDYNEQFF
TGCGCCAGCAGCTTGAGAGGGGTCGACTACAATGAGCAGTTCTTC
>-|TRBV7-7|-|TRBJ2-5
CASSSTEQETQYF
TGTGCTAGCAGCTCCACAGAGCAAGAGACCCAGTACTTC
>-|TRBV27|-|TRBJ2-1
CASSLSFSYNEQFF
TGTGCCAGCAGTTTAAGTTTTTCCTACAATGAGCAGTTCTTC
>TRBD2|TRBV4-3|-|TRBJ2-7
CASSQAQLAGEQYF
TGCGCCAGCAGCCAAGCACAGCTAGCGGGGGAGCAGTACTTC
>TRBD1|TRBV27|-|TRBJ1-1
CASSLGTGTLNTEAFF
TGTGCCAGCAGTCTCGGGACAGGGACATTGAACACTGAAGCTTTCTTT
>-|TRBV4-3|once|TRBJ1-2
CASSQEILPAAEGNYGYTF
TGCGCCAGCAGCCAAGAGATTCTGCCGGCAGCCGAGGGTAACTATGGCTACACCTTC
>TRBD2|TRBV5-4|-|TRBJ2-3
CASSLGTSGGDTQYF
TGTGCCAGCAGCTTAGGGACTAGCGGCGGAGATACGCAGTATTTT
>-|TRBV7-9|-|TRBJ2-2
CASSWGQDETGELFF
TGTGCCAGCAGCTGGGGGCAGGACGAGACCGGGGAGCTGTTTTTT
>-|TRBV10-3|-|TRBJ2-7
CAISEAEDRPTYEQYF
TGTGCCATCAGTGAGGCGGAGGACCGCCCCACCTACGAGCAGTACTTC
>-|TRBV11-2|-|TRBJ2-2
CASSLQTYTGELFF
TGTGCCAGCAGCTTACAGACTTACACCGGGGAGCTGTTTTTT
>TRBD2|TRBV9|-|TRBJ2-5
CASSVAGLAGGPETQYF
TGTGCCAGCAGCGTAGCTGGACTAGCGGGAGGGCCGGAGACCCAGTACTTC
>-|TRBV6-1|-|TRBJ1-5
CASSEVGVVGNQPQHF
TGTGCCAGCAGTGAAGTGGGGGTAGTGGGCAATCAGCCCCAGCATTTT
>TRBD1|TRBV4-1|-|TRBJ1-1
CASSPQQGSNTEAFF
TGCGCCAGCAGCCCACAACAGGGGTCGAACACTGAAGCTTTCTTT
>TRBD2|TRBV2|-|TRBJ2-3
CASSEGRLAGVQDTQYF
TGTGCCAGCAGTGAAGGGCGGCTAGCGGGGGTGCAAGATACGCAGTATTTT
>-|TRBV12-5|-|TRBJ2-7
CASGLVRRGPYEQYF
TGTGCTAGTGGTTTGGTACGGAGGGGACCCTACGAGCAGTACTTC
>-|TRBV11-2|-|TRBJ2-5
CASSLGIYQETQYF
TGTGCCAGCAGCTTAGGAATTTATCAAGAGACCCAGTACTTC
>-|TRBV25-1|-|TRBJ1-2
CASSDQGGESYGYTF
TGTGCCAGCAGTGATCAAGGGGGGGAGAGCTATGGCTACACCTTC
>-|TRBV5-1|-|TRBJ2-2
CASSPLAAIRTNTGELFF
TGCGCCAGCTCTCCCTTAGCGGCGATAAGAACGAACACCGGGGAGCTGTTTTTT
>TRBD1|TRBV9|-|TRBJ2-7
CASSEGASLSEQYF
TGTGCCAGCAGCGAGGGGGCTAGCTTATCCGAGCAGTACTTC
>-|TRBV27|-|TRBJ2-7
CASSLSPGARGEQYF
TGTGCCAGCAGTTTATCTCCAGGGGCGCGAGGCGAGCAGTACTTC
>-|TRBV6-5|-|TRBJ2-1
CASTKLGGSWNEQFF
TGTGCCAGCACCAAACTAGGGGGGTCTTGGAATGAGCAGTTCTTC
>-|TRBV4-1|-|TRBJ1-3
CASSQDPGAGGNTIYF
TGCGCCAGCAGCCAAGATCCCGGGGCGGGTGGAAACACCATATATTTT
>TRBD2|TRBV4-3|-|TRBJ2-7
CASSQDRPSGRHEQYF
TGCGCCAGCAGCCAAGATCGGCCCAGCGGGAGGCACGAGCAGTACTTC
>TRBD2|TRBV4-1|-|TRBJ2-2
CASSQVGSSGRSETGELFF
TGCGCCAGCAGCCAAGTGGGTTCTAGCGGGAGGTCCGAGACCGGGGAGCTGTTTTTT
>-|TRBV9|-|TRBJ2-1
CASSVERVSHNEQFF
TGTGCCAGCAGCGTAGAGCGGGTTTCCCACAATGAGCAGTTCTTC